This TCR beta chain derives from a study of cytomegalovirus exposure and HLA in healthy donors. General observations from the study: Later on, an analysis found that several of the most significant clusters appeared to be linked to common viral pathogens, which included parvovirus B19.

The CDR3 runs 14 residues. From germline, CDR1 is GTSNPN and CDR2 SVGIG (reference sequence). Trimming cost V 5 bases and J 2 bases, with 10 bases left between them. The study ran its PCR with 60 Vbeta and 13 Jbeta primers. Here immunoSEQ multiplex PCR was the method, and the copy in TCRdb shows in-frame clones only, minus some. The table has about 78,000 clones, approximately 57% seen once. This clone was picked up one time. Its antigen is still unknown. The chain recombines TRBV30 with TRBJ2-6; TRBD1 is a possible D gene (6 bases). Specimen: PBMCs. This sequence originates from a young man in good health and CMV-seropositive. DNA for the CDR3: TGTGCCTGGGGGGCAGGGGCTGGGGCCAACGTCCTGACTTTC. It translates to CAWGAGAGANVLTF.